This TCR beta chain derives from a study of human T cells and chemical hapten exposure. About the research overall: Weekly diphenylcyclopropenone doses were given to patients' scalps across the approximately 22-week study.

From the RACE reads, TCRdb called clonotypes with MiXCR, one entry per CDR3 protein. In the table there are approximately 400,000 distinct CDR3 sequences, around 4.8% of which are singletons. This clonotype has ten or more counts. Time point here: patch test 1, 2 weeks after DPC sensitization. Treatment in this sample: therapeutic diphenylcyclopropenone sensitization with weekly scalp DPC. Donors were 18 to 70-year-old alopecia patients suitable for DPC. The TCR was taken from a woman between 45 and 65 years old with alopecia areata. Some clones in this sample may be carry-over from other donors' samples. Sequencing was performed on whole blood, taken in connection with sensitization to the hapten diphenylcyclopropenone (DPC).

The CDR3 nucleotides are TGTGCCAGCAGTGTTGCAGGCGACTTTTATGGCTACACCTTC. This gives the protein CASSVAGDFYGYTF. The J gene is TRBJ1-2, the V gene TRBV6-1; D is ambiguous. The length of the CDR3 is 14 residues. Germline CDR1 reads MNHNS; CDR2 reads SASEGT. V lost 4 bases and J lost 5, with 14 bases in between.